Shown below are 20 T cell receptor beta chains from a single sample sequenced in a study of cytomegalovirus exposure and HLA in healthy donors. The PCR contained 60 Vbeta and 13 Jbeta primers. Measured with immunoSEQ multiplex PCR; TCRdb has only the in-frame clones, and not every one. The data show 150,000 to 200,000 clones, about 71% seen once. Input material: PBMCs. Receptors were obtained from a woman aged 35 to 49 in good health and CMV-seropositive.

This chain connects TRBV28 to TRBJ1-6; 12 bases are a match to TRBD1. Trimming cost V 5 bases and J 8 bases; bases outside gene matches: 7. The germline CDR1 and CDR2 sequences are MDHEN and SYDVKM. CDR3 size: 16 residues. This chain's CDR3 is CASSLGQGAEYSPLHF. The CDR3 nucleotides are TGTGCCAGCAGTCTGGGACAGGGGGCGGAGTATTCACCCCTCCACTTT.

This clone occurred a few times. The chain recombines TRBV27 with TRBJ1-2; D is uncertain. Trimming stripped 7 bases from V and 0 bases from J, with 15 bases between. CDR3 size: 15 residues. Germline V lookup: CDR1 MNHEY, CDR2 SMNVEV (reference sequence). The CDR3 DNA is TGTGCCAGCACCTCCCTTCTCGGGGCTAACTATGGCTACACCTTC. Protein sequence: CASTSLLGANYGYTF.

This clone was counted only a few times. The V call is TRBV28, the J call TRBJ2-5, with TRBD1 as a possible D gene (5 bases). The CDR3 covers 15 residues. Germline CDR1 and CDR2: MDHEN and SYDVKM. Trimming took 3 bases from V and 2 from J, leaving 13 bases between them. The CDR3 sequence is CASSFSGASQETQYF. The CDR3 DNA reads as TGTGCCAGCAGTTTCTCTGGGGCAAGTCAAGAGACCCAGTACTTC.

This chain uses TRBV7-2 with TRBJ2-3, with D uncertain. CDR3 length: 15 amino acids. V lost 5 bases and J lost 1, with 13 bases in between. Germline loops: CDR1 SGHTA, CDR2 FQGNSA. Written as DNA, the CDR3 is TGTGCCAGCAGCCCCGACTCACTGGGCACAGATACGCAGTATTTT. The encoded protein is CASSPDSLGTDTQYF.

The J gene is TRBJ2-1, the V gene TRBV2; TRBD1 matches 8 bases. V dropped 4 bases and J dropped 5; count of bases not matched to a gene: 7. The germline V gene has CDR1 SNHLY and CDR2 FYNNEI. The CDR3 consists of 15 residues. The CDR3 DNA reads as TGTGCCAGCAGTGGATCGCGACAGGGGAACAATGAGCAGTTCTTC. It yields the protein CASSGSRQGNNEQFF.

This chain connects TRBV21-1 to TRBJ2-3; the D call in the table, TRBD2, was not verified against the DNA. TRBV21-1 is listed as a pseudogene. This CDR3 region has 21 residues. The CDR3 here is CASSTLYYSGGEHLITDTQYF. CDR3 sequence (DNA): TGTGCCAGCAGCACGCTTTATTATAGCGGGGGGGAACATCTAATCACAGATACGCAGTATTTT.

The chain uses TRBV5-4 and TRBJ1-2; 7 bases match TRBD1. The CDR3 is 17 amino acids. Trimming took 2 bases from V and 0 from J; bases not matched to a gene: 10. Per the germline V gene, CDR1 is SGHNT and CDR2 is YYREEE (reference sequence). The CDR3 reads CASSLGQDPIANYGYTF. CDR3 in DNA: TGTGCCAGCAGCTTAGGACAGGACCCTATAGCTAACTATGGCTACACCTTC.

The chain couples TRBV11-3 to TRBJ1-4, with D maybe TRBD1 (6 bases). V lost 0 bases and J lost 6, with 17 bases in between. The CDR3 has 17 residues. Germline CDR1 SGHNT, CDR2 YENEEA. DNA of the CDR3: TGTGCCAGCAGCTTAGATCCCCCAGGGGTCCTGTATGAAAAACTGTTTTTT. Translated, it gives CASSLDPPGVLYEKLFF.

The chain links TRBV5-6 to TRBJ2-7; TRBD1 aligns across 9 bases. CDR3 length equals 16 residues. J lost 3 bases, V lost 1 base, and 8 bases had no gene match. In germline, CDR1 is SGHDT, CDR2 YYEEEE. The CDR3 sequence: CASSLPVGQGFYEQYF. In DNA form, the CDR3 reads TGTGCCAGCAGCTTGCCGGTAGGACAGGGGTTCTACGAGCAGTACTTC.

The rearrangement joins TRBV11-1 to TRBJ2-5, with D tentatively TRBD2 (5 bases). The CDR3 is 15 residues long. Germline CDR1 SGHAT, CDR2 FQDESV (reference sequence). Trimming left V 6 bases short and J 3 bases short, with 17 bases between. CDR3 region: CASRTSKAAKETQYF. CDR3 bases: TGTGCCAGCAGAACCTCGAAAGCGGCCAAAGAGACCCAGTACTTC.

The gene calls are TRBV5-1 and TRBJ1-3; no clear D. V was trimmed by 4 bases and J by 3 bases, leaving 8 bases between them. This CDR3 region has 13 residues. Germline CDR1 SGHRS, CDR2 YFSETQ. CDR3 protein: CASSQEGGNTIYF. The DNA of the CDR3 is TGCGCCAGCAGCCAAGAGGGTGGAAACACCATATATTTT.

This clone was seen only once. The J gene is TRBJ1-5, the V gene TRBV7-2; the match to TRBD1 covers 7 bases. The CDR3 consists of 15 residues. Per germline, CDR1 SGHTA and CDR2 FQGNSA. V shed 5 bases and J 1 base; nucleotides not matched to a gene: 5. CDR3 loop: CASSTTGASNQPQHF. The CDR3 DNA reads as TGTGCCAGCAGCACAACAGGGGCAAGCAATCAGCCCCAGCATTTT.

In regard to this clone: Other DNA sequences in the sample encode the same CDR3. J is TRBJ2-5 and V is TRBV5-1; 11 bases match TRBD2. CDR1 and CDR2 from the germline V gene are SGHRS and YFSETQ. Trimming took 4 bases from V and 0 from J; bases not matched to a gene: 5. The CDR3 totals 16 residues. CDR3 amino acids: CASSPGTSGYQETQYF. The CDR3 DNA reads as TGCGCCAGCAGCCCAGGGACTAGCGGCTACCAAGAGACCCAGTACTTC.

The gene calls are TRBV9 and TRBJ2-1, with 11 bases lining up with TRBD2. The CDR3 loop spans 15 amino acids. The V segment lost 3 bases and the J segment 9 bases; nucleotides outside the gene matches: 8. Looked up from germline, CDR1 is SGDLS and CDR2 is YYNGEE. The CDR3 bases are TGTGCCAGCAGCGGGCTGACTAGCGGGATAGTTGAGCAGTTCTTC. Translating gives CASSGLTSGIVEQFF. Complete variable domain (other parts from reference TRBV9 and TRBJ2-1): DSGVTQTPKHLITATGQRVTLRCSPRSGDLSVYWYQQSLDQGLQFLIQYYNGEERAKGNILERFSAQQFPDLHSELNLSSLELGDSALYFCASSGLTSGIVEQFFGPGTRLTVL.

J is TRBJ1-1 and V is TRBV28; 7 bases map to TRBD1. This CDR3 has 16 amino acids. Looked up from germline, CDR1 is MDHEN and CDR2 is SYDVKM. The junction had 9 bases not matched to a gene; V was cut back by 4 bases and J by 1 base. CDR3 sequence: CASSSEGAHPNTEAFF. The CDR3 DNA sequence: TGTGCCAGCAGTTCTGAGGGGGCCCATCCGAACACTGAAGCTTTCTTT.

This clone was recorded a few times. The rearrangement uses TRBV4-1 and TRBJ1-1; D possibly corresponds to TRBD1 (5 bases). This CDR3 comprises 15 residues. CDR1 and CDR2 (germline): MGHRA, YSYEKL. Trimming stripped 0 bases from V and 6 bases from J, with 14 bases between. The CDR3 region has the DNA TGCGCCAGCAGCCAAGACGCAGGGTGGATCGCTGAAGCTTTCTTT. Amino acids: CASSQDAGWIAEAFF.

The CDR3 loop reads CATASGGAYGYTF. The CDR3 DNA sequence: TGTGCCACTGCGAGCGGGGGGGCCTATGGCTACACCTTC. The chain recombines TRBV15 with TRBJ1-2, with a possible D match to TRBD1 (6 bases). Germline lookup yields CDR1 LNHNV and CDR2 YYDKDF (reference sequence). V was trimmed by 9 bases and J by 4 bases, leaving 15 bases between them. The CDR3 contains 13 residues.

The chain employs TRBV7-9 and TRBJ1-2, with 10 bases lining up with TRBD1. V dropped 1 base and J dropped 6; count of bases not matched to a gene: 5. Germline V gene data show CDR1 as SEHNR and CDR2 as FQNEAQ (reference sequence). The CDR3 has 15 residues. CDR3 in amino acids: CASSLETGGLDGYTF. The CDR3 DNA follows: TGTGCCAGCAGCTTAGAGACAGGGGGCCTCGATGGCTACACCTTC.

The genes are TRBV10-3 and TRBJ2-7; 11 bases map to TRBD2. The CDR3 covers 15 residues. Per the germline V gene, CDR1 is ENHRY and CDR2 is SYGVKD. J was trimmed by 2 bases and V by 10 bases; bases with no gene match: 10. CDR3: CATVLLAGGTYEQYF. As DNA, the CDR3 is TGTGCCACCGTACTCCTAGCGGGGGGTACCTACGAGCAGTACTTC.

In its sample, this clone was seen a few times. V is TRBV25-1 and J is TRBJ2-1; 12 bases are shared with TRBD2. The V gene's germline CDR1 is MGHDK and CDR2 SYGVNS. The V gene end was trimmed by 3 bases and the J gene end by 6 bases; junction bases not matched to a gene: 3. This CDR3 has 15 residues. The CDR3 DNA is TGTGCCAGCAGTGATACGACTAGCGGGAGCAATGAGCAGTTCTTC. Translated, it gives CASSDTTSGSNEQFF.